This is a list of T cell receptor beta chains from one sample in a study of cytomegalovirus exposure and HLA in healthy donors. Libraries were prepared by immunoSEQ multiplex PCR; TCRdb keeps only in-frame clonotypes and omits some of them. The repertoire holds 95,000 to 150,000 clones, around 75% seen once, with less than 5% in the top ten. Source material: PBMCs. These receptors originate from a man in his fifties or sixties in good health and CMV-seropositive. The CDR3 runs from the conserved cysteine through the conserved F or W. The order of the fields is V gene, J gene, CDR3 protein.

TRBV7-6	TRBJ1-2	CASSPTGVGGYTF
TRBV4-1	TRBJ1-3	CASSPDRGEYSGNTIYF
TRBV9	TRBJ2-5	CASSVSPGSPQYF
TRBV28	TRBJ2-7	CASSWGGSSYEQYF
TRBV5-1	TRBJ2-3	CASSFSPGGPDTQYF
TRBV28	TRBJ1-2	CASSLSHPYGYTF
TRBV7-2	TRBJ1-1	CASSSQANTEAFF
TRBV28	TRBJ2-7	CASSVTGGESGGEQYF
TRBV6-5	TRBJ1-2	CASSYSLRGVYGYTF
TRBV28	TRBJ1-4	CASSLRGLDEKLFF
TRBV28	TRBJ2-2	CASSLTMVQGATGELFF
TRBV13	TRBJ2-3	CASSSAGGIDTQYF
TRBV28	TRBJ2-2	CASSQQGRWEATGELFF
TRBV7-3	TRBJ2-2	CASSLLSSTGELFF
TRBV6-4	TRBJ1-6	CASSDQAWTPLHF
TRBV6-5	TRBJ2-1	CASSYGGGGLDEQFF
TRBV4-1	TRBJ1-2	CASSQARQGLSGYTF
TRBV29-1	TRBJ1-5	CSVETGNNNQPQHF
TRBV11-2	TRBJ2-2	CASSPGTPRSFWNTGELFF
TRBV29-1	TRBJ1-2	CSVEDGSGAYGYTF
TRBV9	TRBJ1-1	CASSVVRDSMNTEAFF